The 21 T cell receptor beta chains presented below share a single source sample, sequenced in a study of identical twins. Using its own MiXCR run on the 5' RACE reads, TCRdb lists one record per CDR3 protein. The data hold 600,000 to 800,000 distinct CDR3 sequences, with around 21% observed a single time. Separately, the same data were catalogued under a study of T cells expressing NK-cell markers.

What was sequenced was PBMCs. These TCRs come from a woman aged 18-30 years in good health.

The chain is built from TRBV4-3 and TRBJ2-7, with 12 bases matching TRBD2. There are 17 residues in the CDR3. Per germline, CDR1 LGHNA and CDR2 YSLEER. V lost 1 base and J lost 6; bases outside the gene matches: 10. Here the CDR3 reads CASSQVLAGGPGREQYF. The CDR3 DNA is TGCGCCAGCAGCCAAGTTCTAGCGGGAGGGCCGGGTCGCGAGCAGTACTTC.

This clonotype showed up many times. The chain is built from TRBV12-3 or TRBV12-4 and TRBJ2-3; the D is unclear. V was shortened by 8 bases and J by 1 base, with 13 bases between the two germline ends. The CDR3 is 14 residues long. The CDR3 DNA reads as TGTGCCAGCCGAGGTTATCAGGGCACAGATACGCAGTATTTT. Translating gives CASRGYQGTDTQYF.

In its sample, this clonotype was seen a few times. The V and J genes are TRBV4-3 and TRBJ2-3; 11 bases fit TRBD2. Germline trimming cut 5 bases from V and 6 bases from J; bases unmatched to any gene: 7. The CDR3 totals 15 residues. Germline CDR1 is LGHNA and CDR2 is YSLEER. CDR3 region: CASSKGLAGADTQYF. The CDR3 nucleotides read TGCGCCAGCAGCAAAGGACTAGCGGGTGCGGATACGCAGTATTTT.

This clonotype has a handful of counts. The genes are TRBV7-2 and TRBJ1-3; tentative D call: TRBD1 (5 bases). Trimming shortened V by 2 bases and J by 3 bases, and 17 bases separated the two germline ends. The CDR3 runs to 17 residues. Germline CDR1 reads SGHTA; CDR2 reads FQGNSA. DNA for the CDR3: TGTGCCAGCAGCTTATCTGGGACCCTCTCCGTTGGAAACACCATATATTTT. This gives the protein CASSLSGTLSVGNTIYF.

This clonotype was counted many times. This chain links TRBV12-3 or TRBV12-4 with TRBJ1-2; no clear D. The CDR3 spans 13 residues. Between the trimmed V and J ends, which lost 5 bases and 4 bases, there was a span of 11 bases. The CDR3 DNA reads as TGTGCCAGCAGTCTCCAGGAAGGCTATGGCTACACCTTC. It translates to CASSLQEGYGYTF.

The CDR3 nucleotides are TGTGCCAGCAGATACGACAGGGCAGGCGAGCAGTACTTC. Protein sequence: CASRYDRAGEQYF. This chain links TRBV12-3 or TRBV12-4 with TRBJ2-7, with 7 nucleotides matching TRBD1. The length of the CDR3 is 13 residues. V lost 6 bases to trimming and J lost 6 bases; unmatched junction nucleotides: 8.

This clonotype was recorded at least ten times. This chain links TRBV11-1 with TRBJ2-7; TRBD2 matches at 10 bases. Germline CDR1 is SGHAT and CDR2 is FQDESV (reference sequence). Unmatched junction bases numbered 6, after V lost 5 bases and J lost 2 bases. The CDR3 covers 15 residues. The CDR3 here is CASSRIAGGTYEQYF. CDR3 in DNA: TGTGCCAGCAGCCGTATAGCGGGGGGCACCTACGAGCAGTACTTC.

This clonotype has more than one count but fewer than ten. This chain joins TRBV10-3 and TRBJ2-7; the D call may be TRBD1 or TRBD2 (6 bases each). Trimming stripped 9 bases from V and 5 bases from J, with 17 bases between. The CDR3 runs 13 residues. Germline V gives CDR1 ENHRY, CDR2 SYGVKD. The CDR3 reads CAIKTTGADEQYF. DNA for the CDR3: TGTGCCATAAAAACAACGGGGGCCGACGAGCAGTACTTC.

This chain joins TRBV20-1 and TRBJ1-2; D gene unclear. This CDR3 region has 13 residues. CDR1 is DFQATT and CDR2 is SNEGSKA in the germline V gene (reference sequence). V was shortened by 6 bases and J by 6 bases, with 17 bases between the two germline ends. In nucleotides, the CDR3 is TGCAGTGCCCCCGTTGGCAGCACCAATGGCTACACCTTC. Its protein product is CSAPVGSTNGYTF.

This clonotype appeared a few times. The chain has TRBV5-1 and TRBJ2-1; possible D gene TRBD2, 5 bases. The ends were cut back, 2 bases at V and 4 bases at J, with 7 bases in the middle. The CDR3 runs to 13 residues. Germline CDR1 reads SGHRS; CDR2 reads YFSETQ. CDR3 in DNA: TGCGCCAGCAGCTTCCAGCGGTACAATGAGCAGTTCTTC. Protein: CASSFQRYNEQFF. The variable domain in full, with the rest retrieved from reference TRBV5-1 and TRBJ2-1, is KAGVTQTPRYLIKTRGQQVTLSCSPISGHRSVSWYQQTPGQGLQFLFEYFSETQRNKGNFPGRFSGRQFSNSRSEMNVSTLELGDSALYLCASSFQRYNEQFFGPGTRLTVL.

This clonotype was picked up many times. The chain has TRBV4-1 and TRBJ1-6, with TRBD1 matching over 7 bases. This CDR3 is built from 15 residues. V shed 0 bases, J shed 9 bases, and the junction held 5 bases outside the gene matches. The V gene's germline CDR1 is MGHRA and CDR2 YSYEKL. The CDR3 loop is CASSQDGQAGSPLHF. In DNA, the CDR3 is TGCGCCAGCAGCCAAGACGGACAGGCCGGTTCACCCCTCCACTTT.

CDR3 sequence: CASRTVGSRVEQFF. The CDR3 DNA reads TGTGCCAGCAGGACGGTGGGCTCCCGGGTGGAGCAGTTCTTC. The chain recombines TRBV6-1 with TRBJ2-1; unclear D gene. CDR3 length: 14 residues. Trimming cost V 6 bases and J 10 bases, with 19 bases left between them. The V gene's germline CDR1 is MNHNS and CDR2 SASEGT.

The rearrangement joins TRBV20-1 to TRBJ1-6, with D uncertain. CDR3 length: 17 amino acids. Germline CDR1 and CDR2: DFQATT and SNEGSKA (reference sequence). V dropped 1 base and J dropped 9 bases, with 22 bases sitting between them. The CDR3 DNA sequence: TGCAGTGCTAGAGGGTCGGTGGGGATCCCCCACGGTTCACCCCTCCACTTT. Its translation is CSARGSVGIPHGSPLHF.

This clonotype was counted only a few times. The rearrangement links TRBV5-1 to TRBJ2-7; no reliable D call. Trimming removed 0 bases at V and 2 bases at J, with 6 bases between. This CDR3 is 13 amino acids long. CDR1 and CDR2 from the germline V gene are SGHRS and YFSETQ. The CDR3 region is CASSLEKPYEQYF. In DNA, the CDR3 is TGCGCCAGCAGCTTGGAAAAGCCCTACGAGCAGTACTTC. The full variable domain, its missing parts supplied by reference TRBV5-1 and TRBJ2-7, is KAGVTQTPRYLIKTRGQQVTLSCSPISGHRSVSWYQQTPGQGLQFLFEYFSETQRNKGNFPGRFSGRQFSNSRSEMNVSTLELGDSALYLCASSLEKPYEQYFGPGTRLTVT.

This clonotype turned up a few times. This rearrangement joins TRBV5-6 to TRBJ2-7, with 10 bases aligning to TRBD2. This CDR3 contains 15 residues. V shed 3 bases, J shed 6 bases, and the junction held 9 bases outside the gene matches. CDR1 and CDR2 from the germline V gene are SGHDT and YYEEEE. The CDR3 reads CASSSRRGLALEQYF. Written as DNA, the CDR3 is TGTGCCAGCAGCTCCCGGAGGGGACTAGCGCTCGAGCAGTACTTC. Looking up the rest from reference TRBV5-6 and TRBJ2-7 gives the full variable domain: DAGVTQSPTHLIKTRGQQVTLRCSPKSGHDTVSWYQQALGQGPQFIFQYYEEEERQRGNFPDRFSGHQFPNYSSELNVNALLLGDSALYLCASSSRRGLALEQYFGPGTRLTVT.

This clonotype was recorded many times. The V gene is TRBV7-9, the J gene TRBJ2-3, with a possible D match to TRBD2 (6 bases). Germline CDR1 is SEHNR and CDR2 is FQNEAQ (reference sequence). The CDR3 extends over 17 amino acids. V was shortened by 4 bases and J by 4 bases, with 21 bases between the two germline ends. CDR3 sequence: CASSSHLAHLAPDTQYF. DNA of the CDR3: TGTGCCAGCAGCTCACATCTAGCGCATCTTGCGCCAGATACGCAGTATTTT.

This clonotype was seen only a few times. The chain is built from TRBV20-1 and TRBJ2-1; 7 bases align to TRBD2. Trimming cost V 1 base and J 14 bases; bases outside gene matches: 5. The CDR3 consists of 11 residues. Germline loops: CDR1 DFQATT, CDR2 SNEGSKA (reference sequence). CDR3 protein: CSARGAGEEFF. The CDR3 DNA sequence: TGCAGTGCTAGAGGGGCGGGAGAGGAGTTCTTC.

The table lists this clonotype with a few counts. The V gene is TRBV5-6, the J gene TRBJ2-5; 13 bases agree with TRBD2. With V trimmed by 3 bases and J by 4 bases, 6 bases remained unmatched. This CDR3 has 16 residues. CDR1 is SGHDT, CDR2 YYEEEE, per germline. CDR3 in DNA: TGTGCCAGCAGCTCGCGTAGACTAGCGGGGGGAGAGACCCAGTACTTC. It translates to CASSSRRLAGGETQYF.

This clonotype was recorded many times. The V and J genes are TRBV12-3 or TRBV12-4 and TRBJ2-1, with TRBD2 matching over 7 bases. Losses at the gene ends were 3 bases for V and 7 bases for J; bases not matched to a gene: 9. The CDR3 extends over 15 amino acids. The CDR3 loop reads CASSFDPAGQNEQFF. The CDR3 DNA sequence: TGTGCCAGCAGTTTCGATCCAGCGGGGCAGAATGAGCAGTTCTTC.

The genes are TRBV7-9 and TRBJ1-4, with D perhaps matching TRBD1 (5 bases). V was shortened by 7 bases and J by 6 bases, with 18 bases between the two germline ends. CDR1 is SEHNR and CDR2 is FQNEAQ in the germline V gene (reference sequence). The CDR3 extends over 15 amino acids. The DNA of the CDR3 is TGTGCCAGCAACAAAAACACTCAGGGAGATGAAAAACTGTTTTTT. It specifies CASNKNTQGDEKLFF.

In its sample, this clonotype was seen many times. The chain has TRBV6-5 and TRBJ2-1; TRBD1 matches 7 bases. CDR1 is MNHEY, CDR2 SVGAGI, per germline. The CDR3 loop spans 12 amino acids. The junction had 4 bases not matched to a gene; V was cut back by 10 bases and J by 4 bases. The CDR3 spells CATGTVYNEQFF. The CDR3 coding sequence is TGTGCCACCGGGACAGTTTACAATGAGCAGTTCTTC.